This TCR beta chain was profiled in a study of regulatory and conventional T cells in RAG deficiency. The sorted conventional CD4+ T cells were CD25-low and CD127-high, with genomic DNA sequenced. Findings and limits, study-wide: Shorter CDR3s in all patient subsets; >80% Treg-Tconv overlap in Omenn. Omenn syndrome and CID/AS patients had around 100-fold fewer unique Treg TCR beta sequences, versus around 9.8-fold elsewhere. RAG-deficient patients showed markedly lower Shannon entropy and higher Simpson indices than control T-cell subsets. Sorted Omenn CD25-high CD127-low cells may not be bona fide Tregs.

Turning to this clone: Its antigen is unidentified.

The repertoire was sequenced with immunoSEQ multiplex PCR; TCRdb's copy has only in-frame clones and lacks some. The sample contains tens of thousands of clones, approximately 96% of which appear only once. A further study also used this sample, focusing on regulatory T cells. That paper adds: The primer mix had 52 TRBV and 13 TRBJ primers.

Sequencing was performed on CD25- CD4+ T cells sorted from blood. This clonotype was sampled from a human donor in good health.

CDR3 loop: CASSRLIAATNYGYTF. The CDR3 DNA follows: TGTGCCAGCAGCCGCTTAATCGCGGCCACTAACTATGGCTACACCTTC. This sequence joins TRBV5-5 and TRBJ1-2, with no clear D. Germline CDR1 is SGHKS and CDR2 is YYEKEE (reference sequence). The V and J ends lost 4 bases and 0 bases respectively, with 16 bases between them. CDR3 length: 16 amino acids. The entire variable domain, with the rest obtained from reference TRBV5-5 and TRBJ1-2, is as follows: DAGVTQSPTHLIKTRGQQVTLRCSPISGHKSVSWYQQVLGQGPQFIFQYYEKEERGRGNFPDRFSARQFPNYSSELNVNALLLGDSALYLCASSRLIAATNYGYTFGSGTRLTVV.